This is a list of T cell receptor beta chains from one sample in a study of blood T cell repertoires in COVID-19. The protocol was immunoSEQ multiplex PCR, while the TCRdb copy is restricted to in-frame clones and leaves out a portion. The sample carries approximately 180,000 clones, 80% to 90% recorded once. The material sequenced was peripheral blood. Receptors were obtained from a man aged 40-49 years with active or convalescent COVID-19. The CDR3 runs from the conserved cysteine through the conserved F or W. Each record gives: J gene, V gene, D gene, clone size, CDR3 protein, CDR3 DNA. D genes are given only for firm matches. The size entry is marked missing in some rows and otherwise reads once, few, many or a size class.

TRBJ1-1	TRBV4-1	TRBD1	-	CASSQPSGSRGFAGTEAFF	TGCGCCAGCAGCCAACCGTCCGGCAGCAGGGGGTTCGCGGGAACTGAAGCTTTCTTT
TRBJ2-5	TRBV7-8	-	-	CASSLTRTGGIKETQYF	TGTGCCAGCAGCTTAACCCGGACAGGAGGGATTAAGGAGACCCAGTACTTC
TRBJ1-1	TRBV18	-	-	CASSPRQGEDTEAFF	TGTGCCAGCTCACCAAGGCAAGGGGAGGACACTGAAGCTTTCTTT
TRBJ1-5	TRBV18	-	-	CASSPDRNQPQHF	TGTGCCAGCTCACCCGACAGAAATCAGCCCCAGCATTTT
TRBJ2-7	TRBV5-4	-	-	CASSLEAAASHEQYF	TGTGCCAGCAGCTTGGAGGCCGCGGCGAGTCACGAGCAGTACTTC
TRBJ1-1	TRBV7-9	-	-	CASSHRTRETEAFF	TGTGCCAGCAGCCACCGGACCCGGGAGACTGAAGCTTTCTTT
TRBJ1-2	TRBV6-1	-	-	CASSESGFYGYTF	TGTGCCAGCAGTGAGTCCGGGTTCTATGGCTACACCTTC
TRBJ2-1	TRBV21-1	-	-	CASSSKPSGGPPSSYNEQFF	TGTGCCAGCAGCAGTAAACCTAGCGGGGGGCCCCCTAGCTCCTACAATGAGCAGTTCTTC
TRBJ2-1	TRBV5-1	TRBD2	-	CASSLDGAAGGYNEQFF	TGCGCCAGCAGCTTGGACGGGGCGGCGGGGGGTTACAATGAGCAGTTCTTC
TRBJ1-4	TRBV24-1	TRBD1	-	CATSDSWDSGEKLFF	TGTGCCACCAGTGATTCCTGGGACAGTGGTGAAAAACTGTTTTTT
TRBJ2-7	TRBV13	-	-	CASSPQRRGPLSYEQYF	TGTGCCAGCAGCCCCCAACGGAGGGGGCCACTTTCCTACGAGCAGTACTTC
TRBJ2-1	TRBV11-2	TRBD1	once	CASSLGQGNYNEQFF	TGTGCCAGCAGCTTAGGACAGGGGAACTACAATGAGCAGTTCTTC